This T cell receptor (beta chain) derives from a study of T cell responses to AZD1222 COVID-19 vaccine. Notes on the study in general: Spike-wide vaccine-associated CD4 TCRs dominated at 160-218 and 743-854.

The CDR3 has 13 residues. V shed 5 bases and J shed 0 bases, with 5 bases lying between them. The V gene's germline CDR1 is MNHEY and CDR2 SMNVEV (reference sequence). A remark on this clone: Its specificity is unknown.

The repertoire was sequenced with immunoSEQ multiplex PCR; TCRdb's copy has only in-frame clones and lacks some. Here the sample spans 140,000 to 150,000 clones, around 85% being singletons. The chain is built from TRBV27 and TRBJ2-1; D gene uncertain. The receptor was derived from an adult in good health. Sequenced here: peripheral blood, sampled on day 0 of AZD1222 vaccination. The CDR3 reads CASSRSSYNEQFF. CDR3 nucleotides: TGTGCCAGCAGTAGGTCCTCCTACAATGAGCAGTTCTTC.